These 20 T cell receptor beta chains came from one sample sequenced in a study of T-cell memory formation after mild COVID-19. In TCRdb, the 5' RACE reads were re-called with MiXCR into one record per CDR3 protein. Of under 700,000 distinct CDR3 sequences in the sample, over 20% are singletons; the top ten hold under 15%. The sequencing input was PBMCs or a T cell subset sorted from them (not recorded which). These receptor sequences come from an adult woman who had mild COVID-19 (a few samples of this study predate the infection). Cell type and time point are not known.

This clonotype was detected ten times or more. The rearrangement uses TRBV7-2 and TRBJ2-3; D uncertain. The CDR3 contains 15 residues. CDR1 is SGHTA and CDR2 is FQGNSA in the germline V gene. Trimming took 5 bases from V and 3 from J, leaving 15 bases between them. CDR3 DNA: TGTGCCAGCAGCCGGCGGAACATAAGGACAGATACGCAGTATTTT. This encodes CASSRRNIRTDTQYF.

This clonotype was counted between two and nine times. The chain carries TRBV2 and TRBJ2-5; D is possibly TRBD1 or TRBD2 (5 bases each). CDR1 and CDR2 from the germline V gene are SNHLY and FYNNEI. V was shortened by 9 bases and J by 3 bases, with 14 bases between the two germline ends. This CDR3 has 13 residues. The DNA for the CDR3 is TGTGCCAGTGTCCGGGACGGCAAAGAGACCCAGTACTTC. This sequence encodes CASVRDGKETQYF.

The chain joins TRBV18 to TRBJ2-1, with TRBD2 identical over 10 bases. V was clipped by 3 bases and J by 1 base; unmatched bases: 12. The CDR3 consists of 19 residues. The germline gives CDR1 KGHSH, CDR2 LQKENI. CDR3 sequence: CASSPWTSGPGGSYNEQFF. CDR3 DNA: TGTGCCAGCTCACCTTGGACTAGCGGTCCGGGAGGGTCCTACAATGAGCAGTTCTTC.

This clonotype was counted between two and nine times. The CDR3 coding sequence is TGTGCCAGCAGTTTTCAGGGGGCTGGATACAATGAGCAGTTCTTC. Protein: CASSFQGAGYNEQFF. The chain employs TRBV12-3 or TRBV12-4 and TRBJ2-1; 8 bases match TRBD1. The CDR3 consists of 15 residues. The V and J ends lost 3 bases and 4 bases, in that order; junction bases with no gene match: 5.

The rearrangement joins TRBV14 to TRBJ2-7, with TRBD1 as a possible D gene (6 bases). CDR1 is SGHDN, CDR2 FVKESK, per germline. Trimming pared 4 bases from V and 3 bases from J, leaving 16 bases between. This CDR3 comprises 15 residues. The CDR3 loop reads CASSRATGQIYEQYF. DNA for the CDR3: TGTGCCAGCAGCCGAGCCACGGGACAAATCTACGAGCAGTACTTC. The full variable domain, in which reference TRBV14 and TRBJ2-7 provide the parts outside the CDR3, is EAGVTQFPSHSVIEKGQTVTLRCDPISGHDNLYWYRRVMGKEIKFLLHFVKESKQDESGMPNNRFLAERTGGTYSTLKVQPAELEDSGVYFCASSRATGQIYEQYFGPGTRLTVT.

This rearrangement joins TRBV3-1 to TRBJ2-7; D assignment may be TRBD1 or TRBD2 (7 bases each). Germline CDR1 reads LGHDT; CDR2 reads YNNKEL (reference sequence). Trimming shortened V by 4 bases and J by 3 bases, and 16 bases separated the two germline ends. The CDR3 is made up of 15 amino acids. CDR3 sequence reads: CASSLRQGGGYEQYF. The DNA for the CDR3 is TGTGCCAGCAGCCTCCGACAGGGAGGGGGCTACGAGCAGTACTTC.

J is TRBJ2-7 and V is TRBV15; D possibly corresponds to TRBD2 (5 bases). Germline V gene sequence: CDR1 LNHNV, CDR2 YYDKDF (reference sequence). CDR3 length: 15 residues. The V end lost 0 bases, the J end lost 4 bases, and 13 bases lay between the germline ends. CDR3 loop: CATSREYGVKYEQYF. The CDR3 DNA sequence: TGTGCCACCAGCAGAGAGTACGGGGTTAAGTACGAGCAGTACTTC.

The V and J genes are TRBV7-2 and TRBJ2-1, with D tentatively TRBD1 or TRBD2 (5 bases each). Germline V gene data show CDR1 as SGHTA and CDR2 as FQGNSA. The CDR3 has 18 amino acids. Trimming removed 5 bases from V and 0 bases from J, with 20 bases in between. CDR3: CASSPGAQGESSYNEQFF. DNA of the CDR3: TGTGCCAGCAGCCCGGGCGCACAAGGGGAGTCCTCCTACAATGAGCAGTTCTTC.

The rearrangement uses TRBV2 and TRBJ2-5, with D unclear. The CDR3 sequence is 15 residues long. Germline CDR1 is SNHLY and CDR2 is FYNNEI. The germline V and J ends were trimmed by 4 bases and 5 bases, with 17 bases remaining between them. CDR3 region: CASSVARSSVETQYF. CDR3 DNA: TGTGCCAGCAGTGTAGCCAGGTCGAGCGTGGAGACCCAGTACTTC. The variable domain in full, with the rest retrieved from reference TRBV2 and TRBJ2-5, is EPEVTQTPSHQVTQMGQEVILRCVPISNHLYFYWYRQILGQKVEFLVSFYNNEISEKSEIFDDQFSVERPDGSNFTLKIRSTKLEDSAMYFCASSVARSSVETQYFGPGTRLLVL.

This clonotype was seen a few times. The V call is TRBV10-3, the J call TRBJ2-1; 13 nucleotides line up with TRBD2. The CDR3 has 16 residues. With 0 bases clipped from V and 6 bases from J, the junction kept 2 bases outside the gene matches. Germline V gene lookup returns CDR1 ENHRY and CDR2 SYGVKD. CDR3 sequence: CAISESLAGGLNEQFF. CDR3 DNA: TGTGCCATCAGTGAGTCACTAGCGGGGGGGCTCAATGAGCAGTTCTTC.

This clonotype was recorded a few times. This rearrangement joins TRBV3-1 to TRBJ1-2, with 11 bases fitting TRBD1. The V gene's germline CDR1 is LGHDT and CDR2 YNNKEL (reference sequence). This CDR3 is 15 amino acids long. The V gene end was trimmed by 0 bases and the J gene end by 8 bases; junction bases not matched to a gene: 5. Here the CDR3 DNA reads TGTGCCAGCAGCCAAGATAGGACAGGGGGCGCCGGCTACACCTTC. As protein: CASSQDRTGGAGYTF.

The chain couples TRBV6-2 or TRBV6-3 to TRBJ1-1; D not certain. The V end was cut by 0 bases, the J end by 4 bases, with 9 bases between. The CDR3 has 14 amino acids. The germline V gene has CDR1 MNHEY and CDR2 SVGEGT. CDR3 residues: CASSYSGGSTEAFF. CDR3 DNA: TGTGCCAGCAGTTACTCGGGCGGGTCCACTGAAGCTTTCTTT.

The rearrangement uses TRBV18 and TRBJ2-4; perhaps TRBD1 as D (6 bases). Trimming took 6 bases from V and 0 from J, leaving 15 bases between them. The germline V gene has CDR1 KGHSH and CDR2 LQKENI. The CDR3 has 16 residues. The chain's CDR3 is CASSRGPPLAKNIQYF. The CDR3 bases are TGTGCCAGCTCCAGGGGACCGCCCTTAGCCAAAAACATTCAGTACTTC.

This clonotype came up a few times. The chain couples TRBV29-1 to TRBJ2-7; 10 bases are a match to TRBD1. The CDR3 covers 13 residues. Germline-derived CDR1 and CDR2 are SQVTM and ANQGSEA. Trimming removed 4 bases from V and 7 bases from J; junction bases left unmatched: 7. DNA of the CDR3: TGCAGCGTTGTGGGGACAGGGGCACTTGAGCAGTACTTC. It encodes CSVVGTGALEQYF.

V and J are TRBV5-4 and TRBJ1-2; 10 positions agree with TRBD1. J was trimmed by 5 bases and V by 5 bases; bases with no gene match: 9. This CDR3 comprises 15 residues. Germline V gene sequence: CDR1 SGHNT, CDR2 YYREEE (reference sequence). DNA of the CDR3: TGTGCCAGCAGTTTCGGGGACAGGGGTGTGTATGGCTACACCTTC. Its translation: CASSFGDRGVYGYTF.

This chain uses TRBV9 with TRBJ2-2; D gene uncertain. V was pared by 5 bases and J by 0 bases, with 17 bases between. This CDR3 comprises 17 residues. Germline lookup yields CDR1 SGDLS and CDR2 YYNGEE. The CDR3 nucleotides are TGTGCCAGCAGTTCCATTCTTTGGCCGGCGAACACCGGGGAGCTGTTTTTT. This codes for CASSSILWPANTGELFF.

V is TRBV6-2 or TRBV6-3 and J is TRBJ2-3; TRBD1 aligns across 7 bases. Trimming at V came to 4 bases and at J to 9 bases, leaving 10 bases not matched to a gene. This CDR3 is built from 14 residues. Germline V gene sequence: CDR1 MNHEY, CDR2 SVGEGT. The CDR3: CASSLPGQSTTQYF. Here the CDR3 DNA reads TGTGCCAGCAGTTTGCCGGGACAGTCTACGACGCAGTATTTT.

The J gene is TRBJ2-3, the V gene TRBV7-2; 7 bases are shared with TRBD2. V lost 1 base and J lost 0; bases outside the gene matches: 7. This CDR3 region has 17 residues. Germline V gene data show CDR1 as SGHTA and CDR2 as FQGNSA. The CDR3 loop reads CASSLGALAASTDTQYF. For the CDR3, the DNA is TGTGCCAGCAGCTTAGGTGCTCTAGCGGCCAGCACAGATACGCAGTATTTT. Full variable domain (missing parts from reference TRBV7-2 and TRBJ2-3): GAGVSQSPSNKVTEKGKDVELRCDPISGHTALYWYRQSLGQGLEFLIYFQGNSAPDKSGLPSDRFSAERTGGSVSTLTIQRTQQEDSAVYLCASSLGALAASTDTQYFGPGTRLTVL.

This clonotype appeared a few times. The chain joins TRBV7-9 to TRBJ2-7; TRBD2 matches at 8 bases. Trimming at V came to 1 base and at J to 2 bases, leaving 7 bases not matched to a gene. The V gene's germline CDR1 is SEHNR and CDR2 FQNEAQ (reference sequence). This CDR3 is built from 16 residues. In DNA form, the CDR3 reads TGTGCCAGCAGCTTAGTCCTAGCGGGCTCCACCTACGAGCAGTACTTC. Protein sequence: CASSLVLAGSTYEQYF.

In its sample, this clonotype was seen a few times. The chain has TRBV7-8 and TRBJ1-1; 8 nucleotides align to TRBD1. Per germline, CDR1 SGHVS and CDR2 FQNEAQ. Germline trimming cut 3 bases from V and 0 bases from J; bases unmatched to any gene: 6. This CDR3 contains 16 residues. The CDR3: CASSLGRGRVNTEAFF. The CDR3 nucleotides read TGTGCCAGCAGCTTGGGCAGGGGGCGTGTGAACACTGAAGCTTTCTTT.